This T cell receptor beta chain came from a study of T-cell memory formation after mild COVID-19. Trimming took 4 bases from V and 6 from J; bases not matched to a gene: 6. Germline CDR1 and CDR2: SGHNT and YYREEE (reference sequence). There are 16 residues in the CDR3. Each CDR3 protein gets one entry after TCRdb re-called the 5' RACE reads with MiXCR. The profile shows approximately 500,000 distinct CDR3 sequences, 20% to 30% of them singletons. This clonotype was seen only a few times. The sequence derives from an adult woman who had mild COVID-19 (a few samples of this study predate the infection). Cell type and time point are not known. Sequencing was done on a sample of PBMCs or a T cell subset sorted from them (not recorded which). This sequence joins TRBV5-4 and TRBJ2-2; 13 bases fit TRBD2. CDR3 residues: CASSTGLAGRSGELFF. CDR3 nucleotide sequence: TGTGCCAGCAGCACGGGACTAGCGGGGCGGTCCGGGGAGCTGTTTTTT.